The present T cell receptor beta chain was sequenced within a study of blood T cell repertoires in COVID-19. Study details: In each case, the material was cDNA or gDNA derived from T cells, B-cell-depleted T cells, or PBMCs.

Repertoires were generated with immunoSEQ multiplex PCR, while TCRdb's copy carries only in-frame clones and drops some. Of 120,000 to 150,000 clones detected, around four fifths appear once; the ten largest clones hold 2.5% to 3%. CDR1 MNHEY and CDR2 SVGEGT come from the germline V gene. The V gene lost 0 bases and the J gene lost 3 bases, with 14 bases spanning the gap. The CDR3 spans 16 residues. Specimen: peripheral blood. The receptor was isolated from a woman aged 40 to 49 with active or convalescent COVID-19. The J gene is TRBJ1-1, the V gene TRBV6-2 or TRBV6-3; the D gene is possibly TRBD1 (5 bases). CDR3 in DNA: TGTGCCAGCAGTTACTCGAGCTGGGGGGTTTACACTGAAGCTTTCTTT. This translates into CASSYSSWGVYTEAFF.